The text below deals with one T cell receptor (beta chain). The record originates from a study of shared clonotypes between healthy human individuals. V was clipped by 5 bases and J by 0 bases, with 19 bases between them. The germline gives CDR1 MDHEN, CDR2 SYDVKM. There are 18 residues in the CDR3. The repertoire was sequenced with immunoSEQ multiplex PCR; TCRdb's copy has only in-frame clones and lacks some. The repertoire holds 2 million to 2.5 million clones, with under 95% as singletons. Recent vaccinations or acute infections were absent in the healthy HIV-negative adult donors. V is TRBV28 and J is TRBJ2-2; tentatively, D is TRBD2 (6 bases). Sequencing was carried out using naive CD4+ T cells from PBMCs. The subset denotes: CD45RA+ positively selected. The receptor's source is a man aged 18 to 29 in good health. Some clones in this sample may be carry-over from other donors' samples. The CDR3 nucleotides are TGTGCCAGCAGTCCAGTGGGGGGTACCCGCGCGAACACCGGGGAGCTGTTTTTT. It is translated as CASSPVGGTRANTGELFF.